A selection of T cell receptor beta chains follows, all from one sample in a study of Tregs in tolerant kidney transplant recipients. The repertoire was sequenced with immunoSEQ multiplex PCR; TCRdb's copy has only in-frame clones and lacks some. The table includes about 240,000 clones, 84% detected once. Sequences were obtained from CD4+ T cells from blood. The receptors here all came from a human donor in good health. CDR3s leave out the opening cysteine and the closing phenylalanine or tryptophan. Some rows mark clone size as missing; the rest say once, few, many or name a class of expanded clone.

CDR3 length: 12; clone size: once; V gene: TRBV19; J gene: TRBJ1-1; CDR3 protein: ASSMVSRNTEAF
CDR3 length: 11; clone size: -; V gene: TRBV30; J gene: TRBJ1-6; CDR3 protein: AWSASRNSPLH
CDR3 length: 11; clone size: once; V gene: TRBV7-9; J gene: TRBJ1-1; CDR3 protein: ASSPTQGLEAF
CDR3 length: 16; clone size: -; V gene: TRBV5-1; J gene: TRBJ2-3; CDR3 protein: ASSSLTSGRASTDTQY
CDR3 length: 13; clone size: -; V gene: TRBV19; J gene: TRBJ2-2; CDR3 protein: ASSIVGQGAGELF
CDR3 length: 14; clone size: -; V gene: TRBV18; J gene: TRBJ1-2; CDR3 protein: ASSPPSGQGLYGYT
CDR3 length: 13; clone size: -; V gene: TRBV6-1; J gene: TRBJ1-1; CDR3 protein: ASSEAIVPETEAF
CDR3 length: 14; clone size: -; V gene: TRBV19; J gene: TRBJ2-7; CDR3 protein: ASSRGLAGPSYEQY
CDR3 length: 13; clone size: -; V gene: TRBV5-1; J gene: TRBJ1-4; CDR3 protein: ASSLAAGPDGKLF
CDR3 length: 13; clone size: -; V gene: TRBV18; J gene: TRBJ2-4; CDR3 protein: ASSPGTGDLNIQY
CDR3 length: 14; clone size: -; V gene: TRBV6-1; J gene: TRBJ1-1; CDR3 protein: ASSQEYRSRNTEAF
CDR3 length: 11; clone size: -; V gene: TRBV30; J gene: TRBJ1-2; CDR3 protein: AWSVAVNYGYT
CDR3 length: 12; clone size: few; V gene: TRBV6-1; J gene: TRBJ2-3; CDR3 protein: ASSDSRGGDTQY
CDR3 length: 10; clone size: few; V gene: TRBV11-2; J gene: TRBJ2-7; CDR3 protein: ASSSQGYEQY
CDR3 length: 12; clone size: -; V gene: TRBV6-5; J gene: TRBJ2-2; CDR3 protein: ASRGQGTSGELF
CDR3 length: 14; clone size: -; V gene: TRBV9; J gene: TRBJ2-3; CDR3 protein: ASSVVPSAATDTQY
CDR3 length: 14; clone size: -; V gene: TRBV7-2; J gene: TRBJ1-2; CDR3 protein: ASSLGRGMRLDGYT
CDR3 length: 12; clone size: -; V gene: TRBV10-1; J gene: TRBJ2-3; CDR3 protein: ASSEGALEDTQY
CDR3 length: 13; clone size: -; V gene: TRBV5-4; J gene: TRBJ2-3; CDR3 protein: ASSLVGRGTDTQY
CDR3 length: 11; clone size: -; V gene: TRBV5-1; J gene: TRBJ2-7; CDR3 protein: ASSLPAPGTAY
CDR3 length: 12; clone size: -; V gene: TRBV6-6; J gene: TRBJ2-7; CDR3 protein: ASRGPGPPYEQY
CDR3 length: 17; clone size: -; V gene: TRBV27; J gene: TRBJ1-2; CDR3 protein: ASSAYRGLILNANYGYT
CDR3 length: 14; clone size: -; V gene: TRBV6-4; J gene: TRBJ2-6; CDR3 protein: ASSDSWLPGANVLT
CDR3 length: 14; clone size: many; V gene: TRBV7-9; J gene: TRBJ2-3; CDR3 protein: ASSLWMGRDVDTQY
CDR3 length: 12; clone size: -; V gene: TRBV29-1; J gene: TRBJ1-1; CDR3 protein: SATTTGGLQPAF
CDR3 length: 13; clone size: -; V gene: TRBV14; J gene: TRBJ1-5; CDR3 protein: ASSQRRSGHQPQH
CDR3 length: 10; clone size: few; V gene: TRBV7-9; J gene: TRBJ1-1; CDR3 protein: ASSLENTEAF
CDR3 length: 15; clone size: -; V gene: TRBV2; J gene: TRBJ2-7; CDR3 protein: ASSAGLAGGAGEEQY
CDR3 length: 14; clone size: -; V gene: TRBV18; J gene: TRBJ2-5; CDR3 protein: ASSPGLAGKLETQY
CDR3 length: 12; clone size: -; V gene: TRBV6-1; J gene: TRBJ2-7; CDR3 protein: ASIPGQGRDEQY